This T cell receptor beta chain was identified in a study of lymphopenia after photon versus proton radiotherapy. Profiling relied on immunoSEQ multiplex PCR, and the TCRdb table lists in-frame clones only, not all of them. The sample lists about 45,000 clones, roughly 87% occurring once. In germline, CDR1 is MNHNS, CDR2 SASEGT. This CDR3 comprises 16 residues. After removal of 1 base from V and 2 bases from J, the junction contained 8 bases not matched to a gene. This rearrangement joins TRBV6-1 to TRBJ2-7; 7 nucleotides agree with TRBD1. This receptor was identified in a man in his forties with gastric cancer. This specimen consisted of peripheral blood, obtained from a patient treated with photon-based radiotherapy. The CDR3 DNA reads TGTGCCAGCAGTGAAGGGTACGGACAGGTCCCCTACGAGCAGTACTTC. This encodes CASSEGYGQVPYEQYF.